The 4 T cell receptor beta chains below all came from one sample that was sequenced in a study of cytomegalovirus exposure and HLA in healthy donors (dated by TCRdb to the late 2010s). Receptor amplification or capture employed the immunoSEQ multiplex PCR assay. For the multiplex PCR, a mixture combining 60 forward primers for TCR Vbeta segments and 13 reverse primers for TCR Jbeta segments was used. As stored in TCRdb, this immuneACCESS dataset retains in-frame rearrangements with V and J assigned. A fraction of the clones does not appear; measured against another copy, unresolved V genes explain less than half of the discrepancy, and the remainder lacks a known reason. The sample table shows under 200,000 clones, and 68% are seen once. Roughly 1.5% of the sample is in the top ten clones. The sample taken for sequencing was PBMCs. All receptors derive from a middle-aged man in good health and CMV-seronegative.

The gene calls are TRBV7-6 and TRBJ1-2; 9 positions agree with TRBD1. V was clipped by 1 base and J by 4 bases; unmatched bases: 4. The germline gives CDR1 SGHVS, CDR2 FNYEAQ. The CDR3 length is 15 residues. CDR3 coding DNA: TGTGCCAGCAGCTTAGTACAGGGGGCGTCCTATGGCTACACCTTC. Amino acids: CASSLVQGASYGYTF.

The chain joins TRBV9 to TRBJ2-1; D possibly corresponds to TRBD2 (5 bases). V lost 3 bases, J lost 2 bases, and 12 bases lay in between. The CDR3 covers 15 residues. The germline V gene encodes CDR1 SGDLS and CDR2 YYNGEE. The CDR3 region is CASSGGGGTYNEQFF. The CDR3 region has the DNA TGTGCCAGCAGCGGAGGCGGAGGAACCTACAATGAGCAGTTCTTC.

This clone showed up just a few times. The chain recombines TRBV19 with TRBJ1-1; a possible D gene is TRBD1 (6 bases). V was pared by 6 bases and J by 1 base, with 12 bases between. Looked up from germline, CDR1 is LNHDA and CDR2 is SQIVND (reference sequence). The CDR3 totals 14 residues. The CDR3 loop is CASSAGTKNTEAFF. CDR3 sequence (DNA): TGTGCCAGTAGCGCCGGGACAAAGAACACTGAAGCTTTCTTT.

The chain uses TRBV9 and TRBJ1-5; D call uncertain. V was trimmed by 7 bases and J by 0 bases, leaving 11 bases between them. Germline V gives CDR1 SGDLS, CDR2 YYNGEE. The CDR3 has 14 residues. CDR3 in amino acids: CASGNGYSNQPQHF. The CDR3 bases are TGTGCCAGCGGAAACGGGTATAGCAATCAGCCCCAGCATTTT. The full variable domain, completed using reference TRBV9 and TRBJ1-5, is DSGVTQTPKHLITATGQRVTLRCSPRSGDLSVYWYQQSLDQGLQFLIQYYNGEERAKGNILERFSAQQFPDLHSELNLSSLELGDSALYFCASGNGYSNQPQHFGDGTRLSIL.